This T cell receptor beta chain came from a study of blood T cell repertoires in COVID-19. Study overall: The study drew acute and convalescent COVID-19 samples from the United States, Italy and Spain.

Sequencing was performed with immunoSEQ multiplex PCR; in TCRdb, only in-frame clones are kept and a portion is missing. Counted here are around 200,000 clones, roughly 80% occurring once; the ten biggest clones make up around 6.1%. This CDR3 has 14 amino acids. Germline values: CDR1 SGHRS, CDR2 YFSETQ. V trimming: 4 bases; J trimming: 9 bases; junction bases outside the gene matches: 11. The origin of this receptor is a woman in her forties with acute or convalescent COVID-19. The sequenced sample was peripheral blood. The chain recombines TRBV5-1 with TRBJ1-1, with TRBD1 identical over 8 bases. Written as DNA, the CDR3 is TGCGCCAGCAGCAACAGGGGTGGGGACAGGAAAGCTTTCTTT. This codes for CASSNRGGDRKAFF.